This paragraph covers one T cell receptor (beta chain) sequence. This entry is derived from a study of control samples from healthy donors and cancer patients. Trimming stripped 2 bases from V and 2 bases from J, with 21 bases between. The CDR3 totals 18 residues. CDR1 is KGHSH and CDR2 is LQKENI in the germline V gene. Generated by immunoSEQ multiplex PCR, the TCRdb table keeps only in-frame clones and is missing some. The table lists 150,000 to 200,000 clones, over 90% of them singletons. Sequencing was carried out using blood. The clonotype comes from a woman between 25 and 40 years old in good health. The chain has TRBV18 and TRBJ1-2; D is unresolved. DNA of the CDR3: TGTGCCAGCTCACCATCTAATTTAGCAGTCCCGTCCAACTATGGCTACACCTTC. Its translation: CASSPSNLAVPSNYGYTF.